This T cell receptor (beta chain) was identified during a study of blood T cell repertoires in COVID-19. Whole-study context: Italy, Spain and the United States were the sources of the convalescent and acute COVID-19 samples. Nucleic acid was either cDNA or gDNA, and it came from T cells, B-cell-depleted T cells, or PBMCs.

The authors' processing: Estimation of nucleated cell counts was performed using reference gene primer amplification. The method was immunoSEQ multiplex PCR; TCRdb's version includes in-frame clones alone and lacks a portion of them. V, J and clone size reflect that table, while D and trimming were determined from the DNA. Of approximately 130,000 clones in the sample, approximately 87% were seen once. This CDR3 has 10 residues. Germline assignment: CDR1 SQVTM and CDR2 ANQGSEA. V dropped 8 bases and J dropped 2 bases, with 6 bases sitting between them. The sequenced material came from peripheral blood. The chain has TRBV29-1 and TRBJ1-1, with no clear D. The receptor was derived from a man aged 50-59 years with active COVID-19. CDR3 protein: CSTYNTEAFF. The CDR3 DNA is TGCAGCACTTACAACACTGAAGCTTTCTTT.